The rows below give T cell receptor beta chains drawn from one sample of a study of blood T cell repertoires in COVID-19. Profiled with immunoSEQ multiplex PCR; TCRdb holds only in-frame clones, not every one. The sample lists roughly 170,000 clones; around 74% were seen once. The sample was peripheral blood. All receptors come from an older woman with COVID-19, enrolled during active disease. CDR3s include the opening cysteine and the closing phenylalanine or tryptophan. Fields, in order: CDR3 protein, V gene.

CDR3 protein: CASSPRPQGWETQYF
V gene: TRBV7-2

CDR3 protein: CASSFPAGRRSPLHF
V gene: TRBV28

CDR3 protein: CASSQGTGISYEQYF
V gene: TRBV4-3

CDR3 protein: CASPPRARGNTEAFF
V gene: TRBV28

CDR3 protein: CATSDRIARAGELFF
V gene: TRBV24-1

CDR3 protein: CASSARDRGNEKLFF
V gene: TRBV5-6

CDR3 protein: CASSELDNGYTF
V gene: TRBV10-2

CDR3 protein: CASSANQGKGFGEQFF
V gene: TRBV5-1

CDR3 protein: CASSYSWLAGEQFF
V gene: TRBV6-5

CDR3 protein: CASSFHRSPTDTQYF
V gene: TRBV27

CDR3 protein: CASSLGAGAGNEQFF
V gene: TRBV7-7

CDR3 protein: CASSRDREQETQYF
V gene: TRBV6-5

CDR3 protein: CASSLERDSGGYTF
V gene: TRBV11-2

CDR3 protein: CASSPTSGTYNEQFF
V gene: TRBV25-1

CDR3 protein: CASRDSGGIQETQYF
V gene: TRBV6-5

CDR3 protein: CASSPGGTGNNEQFF
V gene: TRBV19

CDR3 protein: CASSLAGTVNEQFF
V gene: TRBV11-2

CDR3 protein: CASSPGSSYNEQFF
V gene: TRBV27

CDR3 protein: CASSTGQGARGYTF
V gene: TRBV28

CDR3 protein: CASSLDGAGGTEAFF
V gene: TRBV5-1

CDR3 protein: CASGSGTGVNEQFF
V gene: TRBV2

CDR3 protein: CASSQLQDYNSPLHF
V gene: TRBV4-1

CDR3 protein: CASSQAAGTSYEQYF
V gene: TRBV4-3

CDR3 protein: CASTPRAGISNQPQHF
V gene: TRBV7-2

CDR3 protein: CASSLAGVGEKLFF
V gene: TRBV5-1

CDR3 protein: CASSVAGIHNEQFF
V gene: TRBV9

CDR3 protein: CASKRGTGDLEEQYF
V gene: TRBV6-5

CDR3 protein: CASARNRGLDTGELFF
V gene: TRBV3-1/TRBV3-2

CDR3 protein: CASSRREKASPLHF
V gene: TRBV5-1

CDR3 protein: CASSIGQRGLANSKNIQYF
V gene: TRBV19

CDR3 protein: CASSQERGLANYGYTF
V gene: TRBV3-1/TRBV3-2

CDR3 protein: CASSDGTDYGYTF
V gene: TRBV10-1

CDR3 protein: CAISESMEIYEQYF
V gene: TRBV10-3

CDR3 protein: CASSGRTNEKLFF
V gene: TRBV6-2/TRBV6-3

CDR3 protein: CASSPGGANEKLFF
V gene: TRBV18

CDR3 protein: CASSSPGGKAGNTIYF
V gene: TRBV19

CDR3 protein: CASSLKTIDAQYF
V gene: TRBV7-8

CDR3 protein: CASSVVAGGVNEQFF
V gene: TRBV9

CDR3 protein: CASSTNRGRETQYF
V gene: TRBV7-8

CDR3 protein: CSASFQGGTEAFF
V gene: TRBV20-1

CDR3 protein: CASSLESGLLFF
V gene: TRBV7-9

CDR3 protein: CASRRTGVGYTF
V gene: TRBV12-2

CDR3 protein: CASTSGENEKLFF
V gene: TRBV5-4

CDR3 protein: CASSLQENTGELFF
V gene: TRBV7-9

CDR3 protein: CATRGAGDATNEKLFF
V gene: TRBV28

CDR3 protein: CASSIDRLNTEAFF
V gene: TRBV2

CDR3 protein: CASSRASGQETQYF
V gene: TRBV7-2

CDR3 protein: CASSPMGRGTQPQHF
V gene: TRBV18

CDR3 protein: CASSSLAGVTFLAKNIQYF
V gene: TRBV28

CDR3 protein: CAISVSGDQPQHF
V gene: TRBV10-3

CDR3 protein: CASSLAQGRKDEQYF
V gene: TRBV11-1

CDR3 protein: CASSRGRQETQYF
V gene: TRBV7-3

CDR3 protein: CASSQKPGTGVRRNQPQHF
V gene: TRBV3-1/TRBV3-2

CDR3 protein: CAISVNRVDNEQFF
V gene: TRBV10-3